These 18 T cell receptor beta chains share one sample of origin, sequenced in a study of blood T cell repertoires in COVID-19. Using immunoSEQ multiplex PCR, the repertoire was profiled, and TCRdb retains in-frame clones only, with some absent. The table lists about 270,000 clones, about 86% of them singletons. The specimen sequenced was peripheral blood. The receptors derive from a woman aged 30 to 39 with COVID-19, enrolled during active disease.

The sample holds a few counts of this clone. V is TRBV6-5 and J is TRBJ1-2; maybe TRBD1 (6 bases). Trimming shortened V by 7 bases and J by 8 bases, and 23 bases separated the two germline ends. The CDR3 covers 15 residues. Germline values: CDR1 MNHEY, CDR2 SVGAGI. CDR3 nucleotides: TGTGCCAGCACCAGGGGAGGGTTGCGCATCGAGGGCTACACCTTC. It yields the protein CASTRGGLRIEGYTF.

This clone was seen once. The CDR3 sequence is CASSEVAGDNTDTQYF. In DNA, the CDR3 is TGTGCCAGCAGTGAAGTGGCGGGGGATAACACAGATACGCAGTATTTT. This chain connects TRBV2 to TRBJ2-3; 7 nucleotides agree with TRBD2. V lost 1 base, J lost 2 bases, and 6 bases stayed unmatched. Germline V CDR1 and CDR2: SNHLY, FYNNEI. CDR3 length equals 16 residues.

The chain recombines TRBV13 with TRBJ1-2; 8 positions agree with TRBD1. This CDR3 comprises 15 residues. Trimming cost V 3 bases and J 4 bases; bases outside gene matches: 7. Germline V gives CDR1 PRHDT, CDR2 FYEKMQ (reference sequence). CDR3 bases: TGTGCCAGCAGCTTTCCGCCAGGGGGCATCTATGGCTACACCTTC. Encoded protein: CASSFPPGGIYGYTF.

This sequence joins TRBV28 and TRBJ2-1; 8 positions agree with TRBD2. The CDR3 has 16 residues. Germline V gene lookup returns CDR1 MDHEN and CDR2 SYDVKM. The junction had 9 bases not matched to a gene; V was cut back by 3 bases and J by 5 bases. The CDR3 DNA sequence: TGTGCCAGCAGTTTCCTACTCTCCGGGGGGGACAATGAGCAGTTCTTC. Residues: CASSFLLSGGDNEQFF. The full variable domain, with the rest looked up from reference TRBV28 and TRBJ2-1, is DVKVTQSSRYLVKRTGEKVFLECVQDMDHENMFWYRQDPGLGLRLIYFSYDVKMKEKGDIPEGYSVSREKKERFSLILESASTNQTSMYLCASSFLLSGGDNEQFFGPGTRLTVL.

The chain carries TRBV4-1 and TRBJ2-4; maybe TRBD1 (6 bases). The V and J ends lost 1 base and 4 bases respectively, with 11 bases between them. Germline loops: CDR1 MGHRA, CDR2 YSYEKL. This CDR3 has 15 amino acids. The CDR3 coding sequence is TGCGCCAGCAGCCAAGCTCCAGGGGTGAAAAACATTCAGTACTTC. Translated: CASSQAPGVKNIQYF.

V gene TRBV5-1 combines with J gene TRBJ2-3; D might be TRBD2 (7 bases). The CDR3 totals 14 residues. Trimming shortened V by 0 bases and J by 6 bases, and 11 bases separated the two germline ends. Germline assignment: CDR1 SGHRS and CDR2 YFSETQ. The CDR3 nucleotides are TGCGCCAGCAGCTTGGCCAGGGGAGGGGATACGCAGTATTTT. It encodes CASSLARGGDTQYF.

CDR3 region: CASSQGAPGEAFF. Here the CDR3 DNA reads TGTGCCAGCAGTCAGGGGGCGCCGGGTGAAGCTTTCTTT. V usage is TRBV27 and J usage is TRBJ1-1; 8 bases line up with TRBD1. The germline V gene has CDR1 MNHEY and CDR2 SMNVEV (reference sequence). The CDR3 has 13 residues. V gave up 5 bases and J gave up 7 bases; unmatched junction bases: 6.

The chain carries TRBV29-1 and TRBJ1-2; D is ambiguous. The CDR3 has 11 residues. CDR1 and CDR2 (germline): SQVTM, ANQGSEA. Trimming cost V 5 bases and J 6 bases, with 10 bases left between them. CDR3 amino acids: CSVSTYDGYTF. The CDR3 coding sequence is TGCAGCGTTTCGACTTACGATGGCTACACCTTC.

V gene TRBV6-1 combines with J gene TRBJ2-3, with 9 bases fitting TRBD2. CDR1 MNHNS and CDR2 SASEGT come from the germline V gene. Losses at the gene ends were 3 bases for V and 8 bases for J; bases not matched to a gene: 15. This CDR3 region has 17 residues. In nucleotides, the CDR3 is TGTGCCAGCAGTGAGGGGCGGCTAGCGGGGCTTTTGGGTACGCAGTATTTT. Translating gives CASSEGRLAGLLGTQYF.

CDR3 coding DNA: TGTGCCAGCAGCTCAGGGGACAGAAACTATGGCTACACCTTC. This sequence encodes CASSSGDRNYGYTF. V gene TRBV7-9 combines with J gene TRBJ1-2; 7 bases agree with TRBD1. The CDR3 is 14 amino acids. Germline assignment: CDR1 SEHNR and CDR2 FQNEAQ (reference sequence). V shed 4 bases, J shed 2 bases, and the junction held 4 bases outside the gene matches.

V gene TRBV27 combines with J gene TRBJ2-1; 7 bases are shared with TRBD2. The CDR3 has 14 amino acids. The trim removed 7 bases at V and 3 bases at J, leaving 6 bases unmatched. Germline V gives CDR1 MNHEY, CDR2 SMNVEV (reference sequence). The CDR3 sequence is CASKPAGVYNEQFF. The DNA of the CDR3 is TGTGCCAGCAAGCCCGCGGGGGTCTACAATGAGCAGTTCTTC.

The chain is built from TRBV5-6 and TRBJ1-1; unclear D gene. The length of the CDR3 is 14 residues. From germline, CDR1 is SGHDT and CDR2 YYEEEE. Trimming cost V 0 bases and J 2 bases, with 8 bases left between them. The CDR3 region is CASSLAGGNTEAFF. The CDR3 region has the DNA TGTGCCAGCAGCTTGGCCGGCGGAAACACTGAAGCTTTCTTT. Together with reference TRBV5-6 and TRBJ1-1, the CDR3 gives the full variable domain: DAGVTQSPTHLIKTRGQQVTLRCSPKSGHDTVSWYQQALGQGPQFIFQYYEEEERQRGNFPDRFSGHQFPNYSSELNVNALLLGDSALYLCASSLAGGNTEAFFGQGTRLTVV.

This clone has just one count. This chain joins TRBV19 and TRBJ2-3; D perhaps matches TRBD2 (5 bases). V lost 4 bases to trimming and J lost 10 bases, with 12 bases between them. The germline CDR1 and CDR2 sequences are LNHDA and SQIVND (reference sequence). The CDR3 consists of 12 residues. Here the CDR3 reads CASSTDLLAQYF. The DNA for the CDR3 is TGTGCCAGTAGTACAGACCTACTAGCGCAGTATTTT. Complete variable domain (other parts from reference TRBV19 and TRBJ2-3): DGGITQSPKYLFRKEGQNVTLSCEQNLNHDAMYWYRQDPGQGLRLIYYSQIVNDFQKGDIAEGYSVSREKKESFPLTVTSAQKNPTAFYLCASSTDLLAQYFGPGTRLTVL.

V gene TRBV5-4 combines with J gene TRBJ1-2; a possible D gene is TRBD1 (6 bases). The V gene's germline CDR1 is SGHNT and CDR2 YYREEE (reference sequence). Trimming took 4 bases from V and 1 from J, leaving 8 bases between them. The CDR3 spans 13 residues. This chain's CDR3 is CASSGGLNYGYTF. In nucleotides, the CDR3 is TGTGCCAGCAGCGGGGGCCTTAACTATGGCTACACCTTC.

This chain joins TRBV27 and TRBJ1-5; the D gene is possibly TRBD1 (5 bases). The germline CDR1 and CDR2 sequences are MNHEY and SMNVEV (reference sequence). V gave up 2 bases and J gave up 0 bases, with 17 bases separating them. This CDR3 contains 18 residues. This CDR3 reads CASSLLPSGGGSNQPQHF. CDR3 coding DNA: TGTGCCAGCAGTTTACTTCCTAGCGGGGGAGGTAGCAATCAGCCCCAGCATTTT.

The chain carries TRBV3-1 (or the pseudogene TRBV3-2) and TRBJ2-7, with 8 positions matching TRBD2. Trimming cost V 5 bases and J 10 bases; bases outside gene matches: 4. The CDR3 length is 11 residues. Per the germline V gene, CDR1 is LGHDT and CDR2 is YNNKEL (reference sequence). The CDR3 sequence: CASSAAGGQYF. The CDR3 nucleotides read TGTGCCAGCAGCGCGGCGGGGGGCCAGTACTTC.

The V call is TRBV19, the J call TRBJ1-2; 9 nucleotides agree with TRBD1. V gave up 5 bases and J gave up 6 bases; unmatched junction bases: 7. Germline V CDR1 and CDR2: LNHDA, SQIVND (reference sequence). The CDR3 runs 14 residues. CDR3 DNA: TGTGCCAGTAGTCCCCGGACAGGGGAGGATGGCTACACCTTC. This translates into CASSPRTGEDGYTF. The variable domain in full, with the rest retrieved from reference TRBV19 and TRBJ1-2, is DGGITQSPKYLFRKEGQNVTLSCEQNLNHDAMYWYRQDPGQGLRLIYYSQIVNDFQKGDIAEGYSVSREKKESFPLTVTSAQKNPTAFYLCASSPRTGEDGYTFGSGTRLTVV.

The CDR3 spells CASSEAPQETQYF. The CDR3 region has the DNA TGTGCCAGCAGTGAGGCCCCTCAAGAGACCCAGTACTTC. The chain couples TRBV6-4 to TRBJ2-5; no definite D call. With 3 bases removed from V and 2 bases from J, the gap between germline ends came to 7 bases. CDR1 is MRHNA, CDR2 SNTAGT, per germline. The CDR3 is made up of 13 amino acids.